This is a list of T cell receptor beta chains from one sample in a study of neurological immune-mediated disorders. TCRdb recomputed calls from the 5' RACE reads with MiXCR, one row per CDR3 protein. Here the sample spans 80,000 or so distinct CDR3 sequences, around a tenth being singletons. The sample consisted of PBMCs. Every receptor here comes from a man over 45 in good health. The CDR3 runs from the conserved cysteine through the conserved F or W. A D gene is named only where the DNA matches it firmly. Clone size is given for some rows only: seen once, a few or many times, or a class if the clone is expanded.

V gene	J gene	CDR3 length	clone size	D gene	CDR3 protein	CDR3 DNA
TRBV5-1	TRBJ2-1	13	NA	NA	CASSLNPRGEQFF	TGCGCCAGCAGCTTGAACCCACGGGGTGAGCAGTTCTTC
TRBV20-1	TRBJ2-5	13	NA	NA	CSALRNLQETQYF	TGCAGTGCTTTACGTAACTTACAAGAGACCCAGTACTTC
TRBV7-2	TRBJ2-1	15	NA	TRBD1	CASKRRGQGYNEQFF	TGTGCCAGCAAACGGCGGGGACAGGGCTACAATGAGCAGTTCTTC
TRBV7-9	TRBJ2-4	13	many	NA	CASSLVGEDIQYF	TGTGCCAGCAGCTTGGTGGGAGAGGACATTCAGTACTTC
TRBV5-1	TRBJ1-2	16	many	TRBD1	CASSTIPGQGNYGYTF	TGCGCCAGCAGCACCATCCCGGGACAGGGGAACTATGGCTACACCTTC
TRBV7-9	TRBJ1-4	15	many	NA	CASTQSGVSNEKLFF	TGTGCCAGCACCCAATCTGGGGTGTCTAATGAAAAACTGTTTTTT
TRBV19	TRBJ1-5	15	many	TRBD1	CASRTGTGGRQPQHF	TGTGCCAGTAGGACCGGGACAGGGGGCCGGCAGCCCCAGCATTTT
TRBV20-1	TRBJ2-3	14	many	TRBD2	CSALSGGDTDTQYF	TGCAGTGCCCTTAGCGGGGGGGACACAGATACGCAGTATTTT
TRBV20-1	TRBJ2-4	14	many	NA	CSARERIAKNIQYF	TGCAGTGCTAGAGAGCGTATAGCCAAAAACATTCAGTACTTC
TRBV7-9	TRBJ1-2	15	many	NA	CASSLGAFTNYGYTF	TGTGCCAGCAGCTTAGGTGCCTTCACTAACTATGGCTACACCTTC
TRBV20-1	TRBJ2-7	15	many	NA	CSARELGRIAYEQYF	TGCAGTGCTAGAGAACTTGGGCGGATTGCCTACGAGCAGTACTTC
TRBV5-1	TRBJ2-3	15	many	NA	CASSLGPRKTDTQYF	TGCGCCAGCAGCTTGGGGCCTAGGAAGACAGATACGCAGTATTTT
TRBV20-1	TRBJ2-1	14	many	TRBD2	CSARGGGSYNEQFF	TGCAGTGCTAGAGGCGGGGGATCCTACAATGAGCAGTTCTTC
TRBV18	TRBJ2-2	18	few	TRBD2	CASSQTSGGRTNTGELFF	TGTGCCAGCTCACAGACTAGCGGGGGGCGCACGAACACCGGGGAGCTGTTTTTT
TRBV7-2	TRBJ2-3	17	many	TRBD2	CASSLVVASGSKDTQYF	TGTGCCAGCAGCTTAGTAGTGGCTAGCGGGAGCAAAGATACGCAGTATTTT
TRBV20-1	TRBJ2-2	13	many	NA	CSASGRNTGELFF	TGCAGTGCTTCGGGACGGAACACCGGGGAGCTGTTTTTT
TRBV20-1	TRBJ2-7	14	many	TRBD2	CSARDTSGLYEQYF	TGCAGTGCTAGAGATACTAGCGGGCTCTACGAGCAGTACTTC
TRBV5-1	TRBJ2-1	14	many	NA	CASSLRLEVNEQFF	TGCGCCAGCAGCTTGCGACTAGAGGTTAATGAGCAGTTCTTC
TRBV18	TRBJ2-3	14	many	TRBD1	CASSPPGQTDTQYF	TGTGCCAGCTCACCGCCGGGACAGACAGATACGCAGTATTTT
TRBV3-1	TRBJ2-5	15	many	TRBD1	CASSQRGQARETQYF	TGTGCCAGCAGCCAAAGGGGGCAGGCCCGAGAGACCCAGTACTTC
TRBV5-6	TRBJ2-3	14	many	NA	CASSGGTPSDTQYF	TGTGCCAGCAGCGGCGGGACTCCCAGCGATACGCAGTATTTT
TRBV5-1	TRBJ2-3	18	many	TRBD2	CASSLAGVQAGAADTQYF	TGCGCCAGCAGCTTGGCGGGTGTGCAAGCGGGAGCGGCAGATACGCAGTATTTT
TRBV5-5	TRBJ2-1	13	many	NA	CASSLEGRERQFF	TGTGCCAGCAGCTTGGAGGGACGGGAACGGCAGTTCTTC
TRBV20-1	TRBJ2-2	14	many	NA	CSARDPGRTGELFF	TGCAGTGCTAGAGATCCGGGGCGCACCGGGGAGCTGTTTTTT
TRBV27	TRBJ2-5	14	many	NA	CASSLSMGYETQYF	TGTGCCAGCAGTTTATCCATGGGGTACGAGACCCAGTACTTC
TRBV5-1	TRBJ2-1	15	many	TRBD2	CASSPGLGDNNEQFF	TGCGCCAGCAGCCCTGGACTAGGAGACAACAATGAGCAGTTCTTC
TRBV28	TRBJ1-1	11	many	NA	CASSLKGRPFF	TGTGCCAGCAGTTTAAAGGGTAGGCCTTTCTTT
TRBV7-3	TRBJ2-3	15	many	NA	CASSLRGAGTDTQYF	TGTGCCAGCAGCTTACGGGGGGCCGGGACAGATACGCAGTATTTT
TRBV7-2	TRBJ1-5	15	NA	NA	CASSLGHRGTQPHHF	TGTGCCAGCAGCTTAGGACACAGAGGTACTCAGCCCCATCATTTT
TRBV6-5	TRBJ2-7	17	many	TRBD2	CASSYLAGGRGAYEQYF	TGTGCCAGCAGTTACTTAGCGGGAGGGCGTGGGGCCTACGAGCAGTACTTC
TRBV7-2	TRBJ2-3	15	many	NA	CASSLSGTSTDTQYF	TGTGCCAGCAGCCTTTCGGGTACTAGCACAGATACGCAGTATTTT
TRBV2	TRBJ2-4	14	many	NA	CASSDDRSKNIQYF	TGTGCCAGCAGTGACGACAGATCCAAAAACATTCAGTACTTC
TRBV28	TRBJ2-5	15	many	TRBD2	CASSSPGGVGETQYF	TGTGCCAGCAGCTCCCCTGGGGGGGTAGGGGAGACCCAGTACTTC
TRBV3-1	TRBJ1-6	12	many	NA	CASSQEGGALHF	TGTGCCAGCAGCCAAGAAGGTGGGGCCCTCCACTTT